This TCR beta chain was observed in a study of long-term antiretroviral therapy in people with HIV. This clone has a handful of counts. The CDR3 extends over 15 amino acids. V lost 0 bases and J 8 bases, leaving 16 bases between the germline ends. Germline V gene data show CDR1 as MRHNA and CDR2 as SNTAGT. The assay used was immunoSEQ (version v3.0), run at survey level. Data came from immunoSEQ multiplex PCR; TCRdb stores just in-frame clones and leaves some out. Of roughly 17,000 clones listed, 60% to 85% are singletons. The input for sequencing was unsorted PBMCs, taken at the start of antiretroviral therapy. The TCR was taken from a man younger than 45 with HIV. V gene TRBV6-4 combines with J gene TRBJ1-2; no clear D gene. In DNA form, the CDR3 reads TGTGCCAGCAGTGACTCGAACGGAGGCATAGTGGGCTACACCTTC. This encodes CASSDSNGGIVGYTF.